The 16 T cell receptor beta chains presented below share a single source sample, sequenced in a study of T-cell reconstitution after alpha-beta-depleted transplantation in children. This sample's TCRbeta library carried unique molecular identifier barcodes. TCRdb reprocessed the PCR reads via MiXCR and lists one record per CDR3 protein. The sample shows 150,000 to 200,000 distinct CDR3 sequences, just over 14% of them seen only once. This specimen was PBMCs from the stem cell graft donor, taken from the stem cell graft. The receptors shown here come from a human donor who donated a stem cell graft to a child with acute lymphoblastic leukemia.

This clonotype has just a few counts. The CDR3 nucleotides are TGTGCCAGCAGCCGAACGACAGGGGGCGAGGAGACCCAGTACTTC. It translates to CASSRTTGGEETQYF. This chain links TRBV3-1 with TRBJ2-5, with 10 bases identical to TRBD1. The V gene's germline CDR1 is LGHDT and CDR2 YNNKEL (reference sequence). The length of the CDR3 is 15 residues. The V and J ends lost 4 bases and 5 bases, in that order; junction bases with no gene match: 7.

At least ten counts were recorded for this clonotype. The V gene is TRBV5-1, the J gene TRBJ2-7; D is perhaps TRBD1 (5 bases). The ends were cut back, 7 bases at V and 2 bases at J, with 22 bases in the middle. The CDR3 totals 16 residues. Looked up from germline, CDR1 is SGHRS and CDR2 is YFSETQ. CDR3 loop: CASGKASLEGAYEQYF. The CDR3, as DNA: TGCGCCAGCGGCAAAGCGAGCCTTGAAGGGGCCTACGAGCAGTACTTC.

Ten or more counts support this clonotype. The chain uses TRBV5-1 and TRBJ2-2; D is perhaps TRBD1 (6 bases). The V gene's germline CDR1 is SGHRS and CDR2 YFSETQ. The ends were cut back, 4 bases at V and 7 bases at J, with 17 bases in the middle. CDR3 length: 15 amino acids. DNA for the CDR3: TGCGCCAGCAGCCGACAGGAGCCCCCGAACGGGGAGCTGTTTTTT. It encodes CASSRQEPPNGELFF.

This clonotype came up many times. The chain couples TRBV12-3 or TRBV12-4 to TRBJ2-3; D is unresolved. This CDR3 is built from 20 residues. V shed 2 bases and J shed 0 bases, with 24 bases lying between them. CDR3 sequence: CASSLFSGVEDGYSTDTQYF. The CDR3, as DNA: TGTGCCAGCAGTTTATTCTCAGGCGTTGAGGACGGGTATAGCACAGATACGCAGTATTTT.

The V call is TRBV5-1, the J call TRBJ1-6, with 7 bases identical to TRBD1. Germline V gene sequence: CDR1 SGHRS, CDR2 YFSETQ. This CDR3 region has 14 residues. With V trimmed by 2 bases and J by 8 bases, 4 bases remained unmatched. CDR3 DNA: TGCGCCAGCAGCTTACAGGGGTGGGATTCACCCCTCCACTTT. This gives the protein CASSLQGWDSPLHF.

This clonotype occurred many times. The V call is TRBV20-1, the J call TRBJ2-1; TRBD2 agrees at 8 bases. The CDR3 runs 15 residues. Germline trimming cut 6 bases from V and 6 bases from J; bases unmatched to any gene: 13. Germline V gene data show CDR1 as DFQATT and CDR2 as SNEGSKA (reference sequence). CDR3 in DNA: TGCAGTGCATCCCTAGCGAGCGGGAGTAGCAATGAGCAGTTCTTC. Protein product: CSASLASGSSNEQFF.

The sample holds many counts of this clonotype. A much larger clone differs by one base, so this may be a read error. CDR3 in DNA: TGTGCCAGCAGTTTAGGAAATACGCAGTATTTT. Protein sequence: CASSLGNTQYF. This chain connects TRBV12-3 or TRBV12-4 to TRBJ2-3; D unresolved. V gave up 1 base and J gave up 7 bases, with 3 bases separating them. CDR3 length equals 11 residues.

This clonotype came up a few times. The chain joins TRBV3-1 to TRBJ2-1, with 16 nucleotides matching TRBD2. With 4 bases clipped from V and 8 bases from J, the junction kept 8 bases outside the gene matches. Germline CDR1 reads LGHDT; CDR2 reads YNNKEL (reference sequence). The CDR3 consists of 17 residues. CDR3 amino acids: CASSPGLAGGPIHEQFF. CDR3 in DNA: TGTGCCAGCAGCCCGGGACTAGCGGGAGGGCCAATTCATGAGCAGTTCTTC.

This clonotype has ten or more counts. CDR3 nucleotide sequence: TGCAGTTGGGGGGACAGGTCCTACAATGAGCAGTTCTTC. Translating it yields CSWGDRSYNEQFF. This rearrangement joins TRBV20-1 to TRBJ2-1, with 8 bases aligning to TRBD1. Looked up from germline, CDR1 is DFQATT and CDR2 is SNEGSKA (reference sequence). Germline trimming cut 8 bases from V and 1 base from J; bases unmatched to any gene: 4. CDR3 length equals 13 residues.

Of note for this clonotype: A read error is possible here, since a much larger clone lies one base away. The chain is built from TRBV7-8 and TRBJ2-1; 8 nucleotides match TRBD2. This CDR3 is built from 14 residues. Germline V lookup: CDR1 SGHVS, CDR2 FQNEAQ. V shed 5 bases, J shed 9 bases, and the junction held 9 bases outside the gene matches. In DNA, the CDR3 is TGTGCCAGCAGCCAGGGACTAGACGGCAGTGAGCAGTTCTTC. Protein sequence: CASSQGLDGSEQFF.

This chain uses TRBV29-1 with TRBJ2-7; 10 positions agree with TRBD1. V shed 6 bases, J shed 2 bases, and the junction held 7 bases outside the gene matches. This CDR3 comprises 14 residues. Germline CDR1 reads SQVTM; CDR2 reads ANQGSEA. The CDR3 spells CSVKKGTGAYEQYF. The CDR3 nucleotides are TGCAGCGTGAAAAAAGGGACAGGGGCCTACGAGCAGTACTTC.

This clonotype was recorded at least ten times. The chain uses TRBV20-1 and TRBJ2-5; a possible D gene is TRBD1 (8 bases). V shed 6 bases and J shed 0 bases, with 14 bases lying between them. This CDR3 is built from 14 residues. The germline V gene has CDR1 DFQATT and CDR2 SNEGSKA (reference sequence). This CDR3 is CSAQTGGDQETQYF. CDR3 nucleotide sequence: TGCAGTGCGCAAACAGGGGGGGACCAAGAGACCCAGTACTTC.

This clonotype was seen ten or more times. V is TRBV7-9 and J is TRBJ2-7; D unclear. Trimming pared 1 base from V and 5 bases from J, leaving 21 bases between. Per the germline V gene, CDR1 is SEHNR and CDR2 is FQNEAQ (reference sequence). This CDR3 region has 17 residues. The DNA for the CDR3 is TGTGCCAGCAGCTTAGGATCGAGCTCCTCAAGTTTGCACGAGCAGTACTTC. Translating it yields CASSLGSSSSSLHEQYF.

This clonotype was found a few times. This sequence joins TRBV29-1 and TRBJ2-7, with 9 bases that match TRBD2. Trimming removed 7 bases from V and 11 bases from J; junction bases left unmatched: 9. The CDR3 is made up of 11 amino acids. Per the germline V gene, CDR1 is SQVTM and CDR2 is ANQGSEA. The CDR3 nucleotides are TGCAGCGCCCGAGTAGCGGGAGTTAAGTACTTC. This sequence encodes CSARVAGVKYF.

At least ten counts were recorded for this clonotype. This chain joins TRBV5-1 and TRBJ2-5; D ambiguous. This CDR3 is built from 13 residues. The V end lost 4 bases, the J end lost 1 base, and 8 bases lay between the germline ends. Germline values: CDR1 SGHRS, CDR2 YFSETQ. The CDR3 spells CASSKGSQETQYF. CDR3 coding DNA: TGCGCCAGCAGCAAGGGATCCCAAGAGACCCAGTACTTC.

This clonotype was detected many times. The J gene is TRBJ1-2, the V gene TRBV3-1; possibly TRBD1 for D (6 bases). This CDR3 comprises 13 residues. Germline values: CDR1 LGHDT, CDR2 YNNKEL (reference sequence). Trimming cost V 0 bases and J 7 bases, with 9 bases left between them. This CDR3 is CASSQDQGSGYTF. CDR3 DNA sequence: TGTGCCAGCAGCCAAGATCAGGGGAGTGGCTACACCTTC.